Following are 2 T cell receptor beta chains from one sample sequenced in a study of CD8 T cells in ankylosing spondylitis. The study, taken as a whole, reports: Seemingly characteristic of ankylosing spondylitis blood was a TCR beta motif consisting of 7 or 8 highly homologous variants.

Their antigens remain unidentified. TCRdb processed the 5' RACE reads anew with MiXCR; each CDR3 protein has one entry. The table shows under 550,000 distinct CDR3 sequences, with about 25% occurring only once. The sample consisted of blood, either unsorted or a sorted T cell fraction (not recorded which). All receptors derive from a male donor with ankylosing spondylitis.

This clonotype has a handful of counts. The chain couples TRBV12-3 or TRBV12-4 to TRBJ2-7, with 8 positions matching TRBD1. The CDR3 has 12 amino acids. CDR3 in amino acids: CASSLDRESQDV. The CDR3 bases are TGTGCCAGCAGTTTGGACAGGGAAAGTCAGGACGTC.

This chain connects TRBV7-8 to TRBJ2-7, with 8 bases matching TRBD1. J lost 2 bases, V lost 5 bases, and 8 bases had no gene match. The CDR3 runs 15 residues. CDR1 and CDR2 from the germline V gene are SGHVS and FQNEAQ. This CDR3 is CASSRDRSEAYEQYV. The DNA for the CDR3 is TGTGCCAGCAGCCGGGACAGGTCTGAGGCCTACGAGCAGTACGTC.